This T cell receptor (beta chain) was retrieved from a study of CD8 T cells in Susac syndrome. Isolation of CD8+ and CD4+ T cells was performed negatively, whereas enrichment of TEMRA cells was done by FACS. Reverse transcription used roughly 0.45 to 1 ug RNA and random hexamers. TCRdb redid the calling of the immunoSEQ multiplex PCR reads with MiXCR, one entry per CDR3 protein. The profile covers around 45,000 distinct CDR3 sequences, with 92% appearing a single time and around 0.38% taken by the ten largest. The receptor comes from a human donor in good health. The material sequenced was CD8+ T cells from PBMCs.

The CDR3 protein is CASRLITENYEQYF. The DNA of the CDR3 is TGTGCCAGCAGACTCATTACAGAGAACTACGAGCAGTACTTC. This sequence joins TRBV7-9 and TRBJ2-7, with D uncertain. Looked up from germline, CDR1 is SEHNR and CDR2 is FQNEAQ (reference sequence). The V end lost 6 bases, the J end lost 3 bases, and 15 bases lay between the germline ends. This CDR3 region has 14 residues. The complete variable domain, with remaining parts taken from reference TRBV7-9 and TRBJ2-7, reads DTGVSQNPRHKITKRGQNVTFRCDPISEHNRLYWYRQTLGQGPEFLTYFQNEAQLEKSRLLSDRFSAERPKGSFSTLEIQRTEQGDSAMYLCASRLITENYEQYFGPGTRLTVT.